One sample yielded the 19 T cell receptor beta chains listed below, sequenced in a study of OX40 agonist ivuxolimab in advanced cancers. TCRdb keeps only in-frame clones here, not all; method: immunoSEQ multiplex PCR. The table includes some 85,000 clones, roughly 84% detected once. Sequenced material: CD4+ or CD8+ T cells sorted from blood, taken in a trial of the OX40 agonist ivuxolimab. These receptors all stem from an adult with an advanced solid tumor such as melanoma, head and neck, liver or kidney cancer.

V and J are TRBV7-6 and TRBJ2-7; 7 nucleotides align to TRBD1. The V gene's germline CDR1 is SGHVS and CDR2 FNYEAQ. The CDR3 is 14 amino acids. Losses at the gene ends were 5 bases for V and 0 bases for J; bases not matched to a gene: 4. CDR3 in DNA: TGTGCCAGCAGCCGGGGACAGCCCTCCTACGAGCAGTACTTC. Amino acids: CASSRGQPSYEQYF.

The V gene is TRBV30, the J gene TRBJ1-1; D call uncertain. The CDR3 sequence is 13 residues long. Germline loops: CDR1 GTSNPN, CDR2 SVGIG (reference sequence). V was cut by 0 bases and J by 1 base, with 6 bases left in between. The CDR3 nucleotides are TGTGCCTGGAGTGTACGGAAGAACACTGAAGCTTTCTTT. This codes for CAWSVRKNTEAFF. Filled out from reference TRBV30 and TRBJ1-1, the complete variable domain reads SQTIHQWPATLVQPVGSPLSLECTVEGTSNPNLYWYRQAAGRGLQLLFYSVGIGQISSEVPQNLSASRPQDRQFILSSKKLLLSDSGFYLCAWSVRKNTEAFFGQGTRLTVV.

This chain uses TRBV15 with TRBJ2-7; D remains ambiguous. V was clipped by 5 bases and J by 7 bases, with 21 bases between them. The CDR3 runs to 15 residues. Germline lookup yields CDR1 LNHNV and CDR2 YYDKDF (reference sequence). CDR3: CATSSIRQPQSEQYF. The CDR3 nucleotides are TGTGCCACCAGCTCTATCCGGCAGCCTCAATCTGAGCAGTACTTC.

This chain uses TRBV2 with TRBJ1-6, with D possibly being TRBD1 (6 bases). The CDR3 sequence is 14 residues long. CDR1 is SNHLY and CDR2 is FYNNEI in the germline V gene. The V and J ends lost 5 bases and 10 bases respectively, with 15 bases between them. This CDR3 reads CASSRQAGGSPLHF. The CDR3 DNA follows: TGTGCCAGCAGTAGACAGGCCGGGGGATCACCCCTCCACTTT.

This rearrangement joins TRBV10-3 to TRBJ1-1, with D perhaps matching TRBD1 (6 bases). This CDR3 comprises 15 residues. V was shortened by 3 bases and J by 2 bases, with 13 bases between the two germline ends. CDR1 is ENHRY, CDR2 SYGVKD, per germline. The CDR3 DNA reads TGTGCCATCAGTGAAGAGTTACAGGGTAACACTGAAGCTTTCTTT. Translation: CAISEELQGNTEAFF.

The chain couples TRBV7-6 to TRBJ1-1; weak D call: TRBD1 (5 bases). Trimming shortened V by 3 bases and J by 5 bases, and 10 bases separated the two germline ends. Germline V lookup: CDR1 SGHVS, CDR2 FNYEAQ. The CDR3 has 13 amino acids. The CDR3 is CASSFGGGTEAFF. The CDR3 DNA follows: TGTGCCAGCAGCTTTGGGGGTGGGACTGAAGCTTTCTTT.

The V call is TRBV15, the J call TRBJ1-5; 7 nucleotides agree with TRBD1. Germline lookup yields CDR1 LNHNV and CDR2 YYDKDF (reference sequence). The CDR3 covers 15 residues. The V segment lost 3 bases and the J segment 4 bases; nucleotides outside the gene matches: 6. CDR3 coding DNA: TGTGCCACCAGCAGGCGACAGGGACAAAATCAGCCCCAGCATTTT. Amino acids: CATSRRQGQNQPQHF.

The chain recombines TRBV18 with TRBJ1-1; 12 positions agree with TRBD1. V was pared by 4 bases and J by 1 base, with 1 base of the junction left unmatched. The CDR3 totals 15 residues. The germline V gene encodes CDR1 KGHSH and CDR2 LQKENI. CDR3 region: CASSLGQGANTEAFF. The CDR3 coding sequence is TGTGCCAGCTCACTGGGACAGGGGGCGAACACTGAAGCTTTCTTT.

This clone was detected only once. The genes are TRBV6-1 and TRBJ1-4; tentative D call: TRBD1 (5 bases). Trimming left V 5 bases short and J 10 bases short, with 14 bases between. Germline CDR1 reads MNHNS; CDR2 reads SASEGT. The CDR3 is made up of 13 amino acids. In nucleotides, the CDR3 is TGTGCCAGCAGTCTCCCGGGGAGGGGAAAACTGTTTTTT. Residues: CASSLPGRGKLFF.

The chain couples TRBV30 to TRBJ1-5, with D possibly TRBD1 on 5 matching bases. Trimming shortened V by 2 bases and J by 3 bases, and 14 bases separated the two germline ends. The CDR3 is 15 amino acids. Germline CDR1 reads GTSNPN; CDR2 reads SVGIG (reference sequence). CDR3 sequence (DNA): TGTGCCTGGAGTTATGGCAGGGCAGACAATCAGCCCCAGCATTTT. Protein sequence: CAWSYGRADNQPQHF.

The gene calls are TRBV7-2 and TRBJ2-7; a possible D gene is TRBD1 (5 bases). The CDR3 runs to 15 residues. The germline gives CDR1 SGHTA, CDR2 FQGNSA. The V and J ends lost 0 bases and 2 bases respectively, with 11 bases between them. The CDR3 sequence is CASSLADTVPYEQYF. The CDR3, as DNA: TGTGCCAGCAGCTTAGCGGACACCGTACCCTACGAGCAGTACTTC. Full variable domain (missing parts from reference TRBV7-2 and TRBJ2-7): GAGVSQSPSNKVTEKGKDVELRCDPISGHTALYWYRQSLGQGLEFLIYFQGNSAPDKSGLPSDRFSAERTGGSVSTLTIQRTQQEDSAVYLCASSLADTVPYEQYFGPGTRLTVT.

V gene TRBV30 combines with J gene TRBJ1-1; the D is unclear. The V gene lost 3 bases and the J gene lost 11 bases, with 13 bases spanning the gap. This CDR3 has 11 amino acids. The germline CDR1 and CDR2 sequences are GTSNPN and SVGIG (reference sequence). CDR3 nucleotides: TGTGCCTGGAGACGTAGCGTGGGGGCTTTCTTT. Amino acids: CAWRRSVGAFF.

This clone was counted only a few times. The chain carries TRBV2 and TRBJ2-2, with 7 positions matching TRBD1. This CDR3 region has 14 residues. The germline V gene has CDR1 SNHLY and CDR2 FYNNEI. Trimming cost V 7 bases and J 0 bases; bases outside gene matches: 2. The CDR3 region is CASKGTANTGELFF. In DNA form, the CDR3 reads TGTGCCAGCAAAGGGACAGCGAACACCGGGGAGCTGTTTTTT.

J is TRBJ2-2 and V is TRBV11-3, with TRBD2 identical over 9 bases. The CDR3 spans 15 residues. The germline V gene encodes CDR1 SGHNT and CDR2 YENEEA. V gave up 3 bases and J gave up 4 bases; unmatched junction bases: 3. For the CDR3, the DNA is TGTGCCAGCAGCTTCCAAGCGGGAGGCACCGGGGAGCTGTTTTTT. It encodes CASSFQAGGTGELFF. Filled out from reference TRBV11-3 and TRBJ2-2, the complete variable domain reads EAGVVQSPRYKIIEKKQPVAFWCNPISGHNTLYWYLQNLGQGPELLIRYENEEAVDDSQLPKDRFSAERLKGVDSTLKIQPAELGDSAVYLCASSFQAGGTGELFFGEGSRLTVL.

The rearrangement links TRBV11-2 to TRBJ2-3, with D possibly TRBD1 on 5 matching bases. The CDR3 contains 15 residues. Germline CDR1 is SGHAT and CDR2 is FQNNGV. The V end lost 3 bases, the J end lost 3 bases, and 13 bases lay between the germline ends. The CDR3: CASSFQAGLTDTQYF. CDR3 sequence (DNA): TGTGCCAGCAGCTTTCAGGCAGGGTTGACAGATACGCAGTATTTT.

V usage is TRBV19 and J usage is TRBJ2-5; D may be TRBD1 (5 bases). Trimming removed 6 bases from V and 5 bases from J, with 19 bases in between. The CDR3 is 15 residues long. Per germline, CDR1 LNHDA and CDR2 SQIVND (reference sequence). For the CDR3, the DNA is TGTGCCAGTAGCAAAGGGGTGGTAGCAGGTGAGACCCAGTACTTC. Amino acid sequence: CASSKGVVAGETQYF.

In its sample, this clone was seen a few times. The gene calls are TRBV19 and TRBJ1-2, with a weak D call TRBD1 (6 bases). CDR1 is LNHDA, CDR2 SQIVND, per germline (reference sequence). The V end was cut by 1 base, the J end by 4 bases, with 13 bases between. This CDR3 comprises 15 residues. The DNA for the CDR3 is TGTGCCAGTAGTATAGCGTGGCAGGGGAGCTATGGCTACACCTTC. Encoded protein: CASSIAWQGSYGYTF.

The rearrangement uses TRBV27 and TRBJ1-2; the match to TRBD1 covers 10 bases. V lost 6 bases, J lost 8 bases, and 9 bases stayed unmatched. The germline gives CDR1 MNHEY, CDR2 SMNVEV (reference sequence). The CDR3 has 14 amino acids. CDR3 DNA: TGTGCCAGCAGACCGACAGGGGGCGCGGGGGGCTACACCTTC. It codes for CASRPTGGAGGYTF.

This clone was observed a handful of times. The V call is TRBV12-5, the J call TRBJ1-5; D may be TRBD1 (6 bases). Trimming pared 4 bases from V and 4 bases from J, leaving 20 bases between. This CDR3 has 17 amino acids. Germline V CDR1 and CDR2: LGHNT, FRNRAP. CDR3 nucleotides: TGTGCTAGTGGTTCGAGCCGACTGGACAGCACGAATCAGCCCCAGCATTTT. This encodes CASGSSRLDSTNQPQHF.